A single count supports the clone carrying this TCR beta chain. The data are from a study of blood T cell repertoires in COVID-19. Study-wide background: Acute and convalescent COVID-19 specimens originated in the United States, Italy and Spain. PBMCs, B-cell-depleted T cells, or T cells provided the cDNA or gDNA that made up the material.

Trimming removed 1 base at V and 6 bases at J, with 6 bases between. CDR3 length: 12 residues. Per germline, CDR1 LGHDT and CDR2 YNNKEL (reference sequence). Original data processing: Amplifying reference gene primers gave estimates of nucleated cell counts. The method was immunoSEQ multiplex PCR; TCRdb's version includes in-frame clones alone and lacks a portion of them. The V and J calls and clone size were taken over from that table, and D and trimming were inferred from the DNA. The repertoire holds 200,000 or so clones, about 91% seen once, with approximately 2.3% in the top ten. Participant-reported clinical history was the basis for cohort assignment.

This chain connects TRBV3-1 (or the pseudogene TRBV3-2) to TRBJ1-2; the D is unclear. The sequenced sample consisted of PBMCs or T cells enriched from blood (not recorded which). This receptor was identified in a woman between 35 and 50 years old with acute COVID-19. CDR3 region: CASSQGTDGYTF. The CDR3 DNA follows: TGTGCCAGCAGCCAAGGGACTGATGGCTACACCTTC.